This T cell receptor beta chain is from a study of long-term antiretroviral therapy in people with HIV. V was cut by 4 bases and J by 2 bases, with 9 bases left in between. Germline V gene data show CDR1 as MNHEY and CDR2 as SMNVEV (reference sequence). The CDR3 is 14 residues long. It was version v3.0 of the immunoSEQ assay that was run at survey level. The table came from immunoSEQ multiplex PCR; TCRdb's copy has only in-frame clones and leaves some out. The data contain about 20,000 clones, approximately 90% of them seen just once; the ten biggest clones take up about 9%. This specimen consisted of unsorted PBMCs, obtained nearly 4.5 years before starting antiretroviral therapy. The V call is TRBV27, the J call TRBJ1-5; D is undetermined. The sequence derives from a woman aged 25 to 39 with HIV. CDR3 coding DNA: TGTGCCAGCAGTTCCATGACGGGCAATCAGCCCCAGCATTTT. Its translation: CASSSMTGNQPQHF.